The clone carrying this T cell receptor beta chain has more than one count but fewer than ten. What it binds is not known. Germline V gene data show CDR1 as MDHEN and CDR2 as SYDVKM. The CDR3 sequence is 16 residues long. V was pared by 7 bases and J by 7 bases, with 22 bases between. These data come from a study of cytomegalovirus exposure and HLA in healthy donors. PCR involved 60 Vbeta and 13 Jbeta primers. The method was immunoSEQ multiplex PCR; TCRdb's version includes in-frame clones alone and lacks a portion of them. The sample holds around 150,000 clones, about 70% seen once. Study observations and caveats: High specificity and sensitivity for cytomegalovirus status were reported for the classifier. Some highly shared sequence variants likely arose as a pipeline artifact. Of the V segments, some could not be distinguished, including TRBV6-2 and TRBV6-3, and were excluded. Productive rates of about 90% or about 30% were seen for most TCR beta V segments in an earlier analysis.

The J gene is TRBJ1-4, the V gene TRBV28; D is uncertain. What was sequenced was PBMCs. This TCR was recovered from a male donor in good health and CMV-seronegative. The CDR3 nucleotides are TGTGCCAGCAATTCGGGCGGCGGGCCGTTCCCTGAAAAACTGTTTTTT. It translates to CASNSGGGPFPEKLFF.